One and the same sample provided the 28 T cell receptor beta chains below, sequenced in a study of spatial heterogeneity in lung cancer. TCRdb reprocessed the 5' RACE reads via MiXCR and lists one record per CDR3 protein. This table holds roughly 80,000 distinct CDR3 sequences, around 13% found once. Time point denoted: sample taken at primary tumor resection. Extraction of whole RNA from tumor, nontumor lung or frozen PBMC preceded unsorted sequencing. Here the sequenced sample was PBMCs, taken at surgery. These receptors were obtained from a male donor with early-stage non-small cell lung cancer.

At least ten counts were recorded for this clonotype. The V gene is TRBV20-1, the J gene TRBJ1-2; D uncertain. CDR1 and CDR2 (germline): DFQATT, SNEGSKA (reference sequence). Trimming shortened V by 6 bases and J by 4 bases, and 18 bases separated the two germline ends. The CDR3 runs to 14 residues. In nucleotides, the CDR3 is TGCAGTGCCAACCCCGGGAGGGCCCCCTATGGCTACACCTTC. Its translation: CSANPGRAPYGYTF.

This clonotype has at least ten counts. The genes are TRBV29-1 and TRBJ2-3, with D uncertain. The ends were cut back, 6 bases at V and 5 bases at J, with 18 bases in the middle. Germline CDR1 SQVTM, CDR2 ANQGSEA. The CDR3 is 14 amino acids. The CDR3 coding sequence is TGCAGCGTACCTTCTACGGGTCGAGGAGATACGCAGTATTTT. This encodes CSVPSTGRGDTQYF.

This clonotype was found many times. The chain couples TRBV12-3 or TRBV12-4 to TRBJ1-4; D perhaps matches TRBD1 (5 bases). Between the trimmed V and J ends, which lost 2 bases and 7 bases, there was a span of 11 bases. The CDR3 extends over 14 amino acids. CDR3 coding DNA: TGTGCCAGCAGTTTAACAGCGGGGGGTGAAAAACTGTTTTTT. The encoded protein is CASSLTAGGEKLFF.

This clonotype showed up just a few times. The rearrangement links TRBV6-5 to TRBJ2-1; perhaps TRBD2 as D (5 bases). Germline assignment: CDR1 MNHEY and CDR2 SVGAGI. Between the trimmed V and J ends, which lost 7 bases and 7 bases, there was a span of 8 bases. The CDR3 loop spans 11 amino acids. CDR3 amino acids: CASTRGNEQFF. The CDR3 bases are TGTGCCAGCACCCGAGGGAATGAGCAGTTCTTC.

This clonotype was recorded a few times. V and J are TRBV7-9 and TRBJ1-1; D call uncertain. The CDR3 covers 13 residues. V lost 5 bases and J lost 1, with 8 bases in between. Germline CDR1 SEHNR, CDR2 FQNEAQ (reference sequence). The chain's CDR3 is CASSPSENTEAFF. CDR3 bases: TGTGCCAGCAGCCCCTCCGAGAACACTGAAGCTTTCTTT.

This clonotype was detected only a few times. The gene calls are TRBV7-2 and TRBJ2-1; no firm D call. This CDR3 has 15 amino acids. V was pared by 2 bases and J by 4 bases, with 12 bases between. Per germline, CDR1 SGHTA and CDR2 FQGNSA. For the CDR3, the DNA is TGTGCCAGCAGCTTAACGCATTCGGGTTACAATGAGCAGTTCTTC. It translates to CASSLTHSGYNEQFF.

This clonotype was counted only a few times. V gene TRBV3-1 combines with J gene TRBJ2-3; 10 nucleotides line up with TRBD1. V was pared by 3 bases and J by 4 bases, with 7 bases of the junction left unmatched. This CDR3 is 16 amino acids long. Germline CDR1 reads LGHDT; CDR2 reads YNNKEL (reference sequence). Written as DNA, the CDR3 is TGTGCCAGCAGCCAGGGTCCCGGGACAGGGGCAGATACGCAGTATTTT. Translating it yields CASSQGPGTGADTQYF.

The rearrangement joins TRBV6-1 to TRBJ2-5; 9 positions match TRBD1. In germline, CDR1 is MNHNS, CDR2 SASEGT. J was trimmed by 4 bases and V by 5 bases; bases with no gene match: 8. The CDR3 loop spans 15 amino acids. Here the CDR3 DNA reads TGTGCCAGCAGTCTAATTAGGGGACAGGGAGAGACCCAGTACTTC. It translates to CASSLIRGQGETQYF.

This clonotype has a count of ten or more. The gene calls are TRBV6-5 and TRBJ2-7; D is unclear. The germline gives CDR1 MNHEY, CDR2 SVGAGI. V was shortened by 7 bases and J by 3 bases, with 13 bases between the two germline ends. The CDR3 is 13 amino acids. The CDR3 reads CASTPGQSYEQYF. In DNA form, the CDR3 reads TGTGCCAGCACCCCGGGCCAGAGCTACGAGCAGTACTTC.

This clonotype has just a few counts. The gene calls are TRBV7-9 and TRBJ2-7, with D hard to call. This CDR3 has 13 residues. CDR1 and CDR2 from the germline V gene are SEHNR and FQNEAQ (reference sequence). Trimming cost V 4 bases and J 5 bases, with 12 bases left between them. The DNA for the CDR3 is TGTGCCAGCAGCTCTATTTTGGGCGACGAGCAGTACTTC. This translates into CASSSILGDEQYF.

This clonotype was seen ten or more times. The chain uses TRBV3-1 and TRBJ2-3; 13 bases line up with TRBD2. Germline lookup yields CDR1 LGHDT and CDR2 YNNKEL (reference sequence). The CDR3 runs to 16 residues. The V segment lost 4 bases and the J segment 4 bases; nucleotides outside the gene matches: 5. CDR3 loop: CASSPVLAGGPDTQYF. The CDR3 DNA is TGTGCCAGCAGCCCCGTACTAGCGGGGGGGCCAGATACGCAGTATTTT.

The chain recombines TRBV5-1 with TRBJ1-6, with D unresolved. The CDR3 is 15 amino acids. V was shortened by 4 bases and J by 5 bases, with 13 bases between the two germline ends. Germline lookup yields CDR1 SGHRS and CDR2 YFSETQ. The CDR3 coding sequence is TGCGCCAGCAGCCTGGACGGCGCAGATAATTCACCCCTCCACTTT. The encoded protein is CASSLDGADNSPLHF. Using reference TRBV5-1 and TRBJ1-6 for the parts outside the CDR3, the full variable domain is KAGVTQTPRYLIKTRGQQVTLSCSPISGHRSVSWYQQTPGQGLQFLFEYFSETQRNKGNFPGRFSGRQFSNSRSEMNVSTLELGDSALYLCASSLDGADNSPLHFGNGTRLTVT.

This clonotype has only a few counts. The chain carries TRBV30 and TRBJ2-7; D might be TRBD1 (6 bases). The CDR3 spans 13 residues. The germline gives CDR1 GTSNPN, CDR2 SVGIG (reference sequence). V was pared by 2 bases and J by 2 bases, with 10 bases between. Written as DNA, the CDR3 is TGTGCCTGGAGTTCCGGGACAACCTACGAGCAGTACTTC. It yields the protein CAWSSGTTYEQYF.

The rearrangement links TRBV20-1 to TRBJ1-1; D not certain. V lost 3 bases and J 8 bases, leaving 7 bases between the germline ends. The CDR3 is 10 amino acids. Germline V gene sequence: CDR1 DFQATT, CDR2 SNEGSKA (reference sequence). CDR3 residues: CSASGLEAFF. The CDR3 DNA follows: TGCAGTGCTAGTGGTCTAGAAGCTTTCTTT.

The chain links TRBV5-5 to TRBJ2-2, with 9 bases fitting TRBD1. With 4 bases clipped from V and 5 bases from J, the junction kept 6 bases outside the gene matches. Looked up from germline, CDR1 is SGHKS and CDR2 is YYEKEE (reference sequence). This CDR3 contains 15 residues. The CDR3 nucleotides are TGTGCCAGCAGCCAGGGACAGGGAAGGACCGGGGAGCTGTTTTTT. It encodes CASSQGQGRTGELFF.

This clonotype was recorded a few times. The chain links TRBV12-3 or TRBV12-4 to TRBJ1-2; possible D gene TRBD1, 5 bases. The CDR3 consists of 14 residues. Trimming took off 7 bases at V and 1 base at J, with 13 bases between the two ends. The CDR3 bases are TGTGCCAGCAAAGACAGCTCCAATAACTATGGCTACACCTTC. Its translation: CASKDSSNNYGYTF.

This clonotype occurred a few times. V usage is TRBV6-2 or TRBV6-3 and J usage is TRBJ1-2, with 9 bases identical to TRBD1. Germline assignment: CDR1 MNHEY and CDR2 SVGEGT. V was clipped by 4 bases and J by 6 bases; unmatched bases: 6. The CDR3 extends over 14 amino acids. This CDR3 reads CASSSPGQGDGYTF. In DNA form, the CDR3 reads TGTGCCAGCAGTTCACCGGGACAGGGTGATGGCTACACCTTC.

The chain has TRBV21-1 and TRBJ1-6; the table's D call of TRBD1 was not tested on the DNA. TRBV21-1 is classified as a pseudogene. The CDR3 covers 19 residues. CDR3: CASSPKRDHRSSYNSPLHF. Written as DNA, the CDR3 is TGTGCCAGCAGCCCTAAACGGGACCATCGGAGCTCCTATAATTCACCCCTCCACTTT.

In its sample, this clonotype was seen a few times. The CDR3 protein is CASSQDSGSTIYF. CDR3 nucleotides: TGTGCCAGCAGCCAAGACTCGGGGAGCACCATATATTTT. The chain carries TRBV3-1 and TRBJ1-3; no firm D call. The length of the CDR3 is 13 residues. Trimming shortened V by 0 bases and J by 9 bases, and 9 bases separated the two germline ends. Germline CDR1 and CDR2: LGHDT and YNNKEL (reference sequence).

The sample holds a few counts of this clonotype. CDR3 sequence (DNA): TGTGCCAGCAGCTTAGAAGAGGGGAAAGGAAAAGAGACCCAGTACTTC. The encoded protein is CASSLEEGKGKETQYF. This chain connects TRBV7-9 to TRBJ2-5; D possibly uses TRBD1 or TRBD2 (5 bases each). Per germline, CDR1 SEHNR and CDR2 FQNEAQ (reference sequence). This CDR3 is built from 16 residues. V lost 1 base to trimming and J lost 3 bases, with 15 bases between them.

The rearrangement uses TRBV5-1 and TRBJ2-1, with a tentative D call TRBD2 (5 bases). V lost 6 bases and J lost 1, with 11 bases in between. The CDR3 spans 14 residues. CDR1 is SGHRS and CDR2 is YFSETQ in the germline V gene. CDR3 region: CASKGVLSYNEQFF. DNA for the CDR3: TGCGCCAGCAAGGGAGTTTTATCCTACAATGAGCAGTTCTTC.

In this sample, this clonotype turned up a few times. The J gene is TRBJ1-1, the V gene TRBV30, with TRBD1 as a possible D gene (5 bases). CDR3 size: 13 residues. V lost 0 bases, J lost 3 bases, and 8 bases lay in between. Germline V gene lookup returns CDR1 GTSNPN and CDR2 SVGIG (reference sequence). Here the CDR3 DNA reads TGTGCCTGGAGTGTCACGGGGGACACTGAAGCTTTCTTT. Translated: CAWSVTGDTEAFF. The complete variable domain, with remaining parts taken from reference TRBV30 and TRBJ1-1, reads SQTIHQWPATLVQPVGSPLSLECTVEGTSNPNLYWYRQAAGRGLQLLFYSVGIGQISSEVPQNLSASRPQDRQFILSSKKLLLSDSGFYLCAWSVTGDTEAFFGQGTRLTVV.

This clonotype was counted only a few times. This chain joins TRBV6-1 and TRBJ1-5; 9 bases align to TRBD1. In germline, CDR1 is MNHNS, CDR2 SASEGT. After removal of 7 bases from V and 6 bases from J, the junction contained 7 bases not matched to a gene. The CDR3 is 14 residues long. The CDR3 DNA reads TGTGCCAGCAACACGGGACAGGGTGCTCAGCCCCAGCATTTT. Translated, it gives CASNTGQGAQPQHF.

The table lists this clonotype with a few counts. The V call is TRBV3-1, the J call TRBJ1-5; D is possibly TRBD1 (5 bases). Trimming shortened V by 2 bases and J by 0 bases, and 8 bases separated the two germline ends. CDR3 length: 15 residues. The germline CDR1 and CDR2 sequences are LGHDT and YNNKEL (reference sequence). The CDR3 coding sequence is TGTGCCAGCAGCCAATCCGGGGGTAGCAATCAGCCCCAGCATTTT. Protein product: CASSQSGGSNQPQHF.

This clonotype was found a few times. This chain connects TRBV7-2 to TRBJ2-7, with D unresolved. The germline gives CDR1 SGHTA, CDR2 FQGNSA. V lost 5 bases and J 0 bases, leaving 14 bases between the germline ends. This CDR3 contains 15 residues. The CDR3: CASSLRIGHSYEQYF. The CDR3 bases are TGTGCCAGCAGCCTAAGGATAGGCCACTCCTACGAGCAGTACTTC.

This clonotype was recorded a few times. The rearrangement uses TRBV12-3 or TRBV12-4 and TRBJ1-2, with TRBD1 identical over 9 bases. The CDR3 totals 13 residues. Trimming removed 6 bases from V and 7 bases from J; junction bases left unmatched: 6. For the CDR3, the DNA is TGTGCCAGCAGCACTACAGGGGGCGCTGGCTACACCTTC. It translates to CASSTTGGAGYTF.

This clonotype occurred a few times. This chain uses TRBV28 with TRBJ1-3; tentative D call: TRBD1 (6 bases). Germline V gives CDR1 MDHEN, CDR2 SYDVKM. The germline V and J ends were trimmed by 5 bases and 4 bases, with 12 bases remaining between them. This CDR3 has 14 residues. In nucleotides, the CDR3 is TGTGCCAGCAGTAGTCCCGGGACAGGAAACACCATATATTTT. Its protein product is CASSSPGTGNTIYF.

The chain joins TRBV27 to TRBJ2-7; D is unresolved. The ends were cut back, 5 bases at V and 1 base at J, with 9 bases in the middle. Germline V lookup: CDR1 MNHEY, CDR2 SMNVEV (reference sequence). The CDR3 has 13 amino acids. The CDR3 DNA is TGTGCCAGCAGTAGTGGTATATCCTACGAGCAGTACTTC. It specifies CASSSGISYEQYF.